The rows below give T cell receptor beta chains drawn from one sample of a study of CD8 T cells in Susac syndrome. TCRdb fed the immunoSEQ multiplex PCR reads into MiXCR, producing one record per CDR3 protein. The table has roughly 200,000 distinct CDR3 sequences, over 85% seen once. The sequencing sample was made of CD4+ T cells from PBMCs. The receptors were gathered from a human donor in good health. The CDR3 runs from the conserved cysteine through the conserved F or W. A D gene is named only where the DNA matches it firmly. Part of the rows lack a size; the others show once, few, many or a class for expanded clones.

D	size	J	V	CDR3	DNA
TRBD2	.	TRBJ2-1	TRBV20-1	CSATHGGNEQFF	TGCAGTGCCACTCACGGGGGGAATGAGCAGTTCTTC
TRBD2	.	TRBJ2-7	TRBV28	CASSLGGKGSEQYF	TGTGCCAGCAGTTTGGGAGGGAAGGGATCCGAGCAGTACTTC
TRBD2	.	TRBJ2-4	TRBV9	CASSVGSGDFDIQYF	TGTGCCAGCAGCGTAGGTAGCGGGGACTTTGACATTCAGTACTTC
.	few	TRBJ2-7	TRBV4-2	CASSQDSGYEQYF	TGTGCCAGCAGCCAAGATTCTGGCTACGAGCAGTACTTC
.	.	TRBJ1-2	TRBV5-1	CASAPDGNYGYTF	TGCGCCAGCGCCCCTGATGGAAACTATGGCTACACCTTC
.	.	TRBJ2-1	TRBV20-1	CSAFRDEGEQFF	TGCAGTGCTTTTCGGGATGAGGGCGAGCAGTTCTTC
.	.	TRBJ2-3	TRBV29-1	CSVDRRGTHTDTQYF	TGCAGCGTTGACCGACGAGGGACTCACACAGATACGCAGTATTTT
TRBD1	once	TRBJ2-7	TRBV29-1	CSATGQGTYEQYF	TGCAGCGCCACCGGACAGGGAACCTACGAGCAGTACTTC
.	.	TRBJ1-2	TRBV9	CASSDGREANYGYTF	TGTGCCAGCAGCGATGGACGGGAAGCTAACTATGGCTACACCTTC
TRBD1	.	TRBJ2-7	TRBV20-1	CSARGPGQGMHEQYF	TGCAGTGCTAGAGGCCCCGGACAGGGGATGCACGAGCAGTACTTC
.	.	TRBJ2-7	TRBV6-5	CASSYEGITYEQYF	TGTGCCAGCAGTTACGAGGGAATAACTTACGAGCAGTACTTC
.	once	TRBJ1-5	TRBV30	CAWSRTWDQPQHF	TGTGCCTGGTCACGGACTTGGGATCAGCCCCAGCATTTT
.	.	TRBJ2-1	TRBV29-1	CSVHGLSRYNEQFF	TGCAGCGTCCATGGGTTGAGCCGTTACAATGAGCAGTTCTTC
.	.	TRBJ2-3	TRBV5-1	CASSSLGQTDTQYF	TGCGCCAGCAGCTCGCTAGGACAGACAGATACGCAGTATTTT
TRBD2	.	TRBJ2-1	TRBV7-6	CASSQTTIAGGSNEQFF	TGTGCCAGCAGTCAAACTACCATAGCGGGAGGCTCCAATGAGCAGTTCTTC
.	.	TRBJ2-1	TRBV18	CASSPQGSNNEQFF	TGTGCCAGCTCACCACAAGGGTCAAACAATGAGCAGTTCTTC
TRBD2	.	TRBJ2-1	TRBV28	CASSGLAGGRSYNEQFF	TGTGCCAGCAGCGGACTAGCGGGAGGGCGCTCCTACAATGAGCAGTTCTTC
.	.	TRBJ1-5	TRBV27	CASSLFGSGGNRPQHF	TGTGCAAGCAGTTTATTTGGCTCCGGGGGTAATCGACCCCAGCATTTT
.	once	TRBJ2-4	TRBV28	CASSTPGKVDIQYF	TGTGCCAGCAGTACCCCGGGAAAAGTGGACATTCAGTACTTC
TRBD2	.	TRBJ2-1	TRBV29-1	CSVEKGLAGFNEQFF	TGCAGCGTTGAGAAGGGACTAGCGGGTTTCAATGAGCAGTTCTTC
.	.	TRBJ2-7	TRBV20-1	CSSPLPGLLSYEQYF	TGCAGTTCACCACTCCCGGGACTCCTCTCCTACGAGCAGTACTTC
.	.	TRBJ2-5	TRBV25-1	CASSEYSAVAGETQYF	TGTGCCAGCAGTGAATATTCAGCGGTCGCGGGAGAGACCCAGTACTTC
TRBD1	.	TRBJ2-5	TRBV6-6	CASSYMDREETQYF	TGTGCCAGCAGTTACATGGACAGGGAAGAGACCCAGTACTTC
TRBD1	.	TRBJ1-2	TRBV27	CASSPGQGAGMRGYTF	TGTGCCAGCAGCCCGGGACAGGGGGCGGGGATGAGGGGCTACACCTTC
TRBD1	.	TRBJ2-1	TRBV2	CASRRPGQAVNEQFF	TGTGCCAGCAGGAGGCCCGGACAGGCTGTGAATGAGCAGTTCTTC
TRBD1	few	TRBJ1-2	TRBV6-5	CASSRGTGGTGYTF	TGTGCCAGCAGCCGAGGGACAGGGGGCACTGGCTACACCTTC
TRBD2	.	TRBJ2-3	TRBV3-1	CASSQGSGSLTDTQYF	TGTGCCAGCAGCCAAGGTAGCGGGAGTTTAACAGATACGCAGTATTTT